This TCR beta chain was sequenced for a study of shared clonotypes between healthy human individuals. Study-wide findings and caveats: Sharing across a few donors was seen in 4% to 6.5% of naive CD4 clonotypes. Among non-shared clonotypes, generation probabilities were lower than among those shared by all four donors.

The germline V gene has CDR1 SEHNR and CDR2 FQNEAQ (reference sequence). With 5 bases removed from V and 3 bases from J, the gap between germline ends came to 6 bases. The length of the CDR3 is 12 residues. CD45RO-negative CD8 cells positively selected for CCR7 made up the naive population, which excluded terminally differentiated effector memory CD45RA+ cells. This clone was detected once. Its antigen remains unidentified. Samples underwent the assay at deep level. Each replicate PCR on the sorted subsets used approximately 180 ng DNA (around 30,000 T cell genomes). Profiled with immunoSEQ multiplex PCR; TCRdb holds only in-frame clones, not every one. The sample yields around 1.9 million clones, around 95% seen once.

Sample: naive CD8+ T cells from PBMCs. The source of this sequence is a man aged 18 to 29 in good health. Some clones in this sample may be carry-over from other donors' samples. V and J are TRBV7-9 and TRBJ2-3; unclear D gene. The CDR3 bases are TGTGCCAGCAGCGAACAGACAGATACGCAGTATTTT. Translated, it gives CASSEQTDTQYF.